This T cell receptor beta chain came from a study of lymphopenia after photon versus proton radiotherapy (dated by TCRdb to between 2018 and 2020). Regarding the complete study: The study compared the immunological effects of photon versus proton radiation therapy in patients with gastrointestinal tumors who developed high-grade lymphopenia. The goal of the study was to describe how the two radiation modalities differ in their effects on the immune system. The cohort comprised about 22 patients with gastrointestinal tumors who received either photon or proton therapy and then developed lymphopenia. Summary of the overall study and its limitations: After the lymphocyte count nadir, repertoires from photon-treated patients showed oligoclonal expansion, particularly of CD8+ Temra cells, and this expansion drove the decline in diversity. The survival association was assessed only in patients who died, and better survival with proton therapy was presented by the authors as a possibility rather than a demonstrated result. Across the cohort, an inverse correlation was found between a larger post-nadir drop in TCR diversity and overall survival time among patients who died. During treatment, patients who received photon therapy lost naive T cells and TCR diversity and gained effector/memory populations, whereas patients who received proton therapy remained relatively stable.

The CDR3, cysteine through phenylalanine, is 15 amino acids long. Solely the CDR3 DNA is kept, with 45 bases framed from the first base. CDR1 and CDR2, looked up from the germline V gene (reference sequence), are SEHNR and FQNEAQ. The V and J ends are trimmed by 5 bases and 4 bases, leaving 18 bases between them. Turning to this clone: Its antigen has not been determined. It has no much larger one-base neighbor in the sample; base qualities were not kept.

Libraries were constructed by the immunoSEQ multiplex PCR assay. T cell repertoires were profiled by deep sequencing of rearranged TCR beta loci, alongside multiparametric flow cytometry. TCRdb took over this immuneACCESS table, retaining in-frame rearrangements with V and J assigned. Such tables are incomplete; in checked studies, under half of the missing clones stem from an unresolved V gene, and the remainder is unexplained. The sample contains roughly 57,000 clones, 83% of them found a single time. 25% to 35% of the sample belongs to the ten largest clones. The sample was peripheral blood, taken from a patient treated with photon-based radiotherapy. This receptor was taken from a man between 50 and 59 years old with gastric cancer. The rearrangement joined TRBV7-9 to TRBJ2-7; the D gene cannot be resolved reliably. The CDR3 here reads CASSPGSGPLYEQYF. The nucleotides are TGTGCCAGCAGCCCCGGTAGTGGCCCCTTGTACGAGCAGTACTTC.